The TCR beta chain described here comes from a study of blood T cells in healthy people across ages. Study-level background: About one barcoded beta molecule per two T cells was captured by template switching.

Together with a sample-barcoded 5' primer, a J-beta primer mix was included in a second PCR lasting about 6 to 12 cycles. TCRdb independently ran MiXCR on the 5' RACE reads; one entry per CDR3 protein. Among just under 900,000 distinct CDR3 sequences listed, about 28% were seen once. This CDR3 has 12 amino acids. V dropped 8 bases and J dropped 4 bases, with 9 bases sitting between them. Per the germline V gene, CDR1 is LNHNV and CDR2 is YYDKDF (reference sequence). The table lists this clonotype with a few counts. The receptor comes from a woman of 80 years or more in good health. The V gene is TRBV15, the J gene TRBJ1-5; D gene ambiguous. What was sequenced was blood. The CDR3 spells CATGLVNQPQHF. CDR3 nucleotides: TGTGCCACCGGACTAGTTAATCAGCCCCAGCATTTT.